This T cell receptor (beta chain) comes out of a study of blood T cell repertoires in COVID-19. The wider study: There were acute and convalescent COVID-19 samples, and they came from the United States, Italy and Spain.

There are 14 residues in the CDR3. J lost 9 bases, V lost 3 bases, and 12 bases had no gene match. Germline CDR1 DFQATT, CDR2 SNEGSKA (reference sequence). This clone was counted only a few times. Sequencing was performed with immunoSEQ multiplex PCR; in TCRdb, only in-frame clones are kept and a portion is missing. The table includes about 250,000 clones, 87% detected once. The specimen sequenced was PBMCs or T cells enriched from blood (not recorded which). The clonotype originates from a woman younger than 45 with acute COVID-19. The rearrangement uses TRBV20-1 and TRBJ2-5; 8 bases are a match to TRBD2. CDR3 residues: CSASSSGASSAQYF. CDR3 DNA sequence: TGCAGTGCTAGTAGTAGCGGGGCCAGTTCGGCCCAGTACTTC.